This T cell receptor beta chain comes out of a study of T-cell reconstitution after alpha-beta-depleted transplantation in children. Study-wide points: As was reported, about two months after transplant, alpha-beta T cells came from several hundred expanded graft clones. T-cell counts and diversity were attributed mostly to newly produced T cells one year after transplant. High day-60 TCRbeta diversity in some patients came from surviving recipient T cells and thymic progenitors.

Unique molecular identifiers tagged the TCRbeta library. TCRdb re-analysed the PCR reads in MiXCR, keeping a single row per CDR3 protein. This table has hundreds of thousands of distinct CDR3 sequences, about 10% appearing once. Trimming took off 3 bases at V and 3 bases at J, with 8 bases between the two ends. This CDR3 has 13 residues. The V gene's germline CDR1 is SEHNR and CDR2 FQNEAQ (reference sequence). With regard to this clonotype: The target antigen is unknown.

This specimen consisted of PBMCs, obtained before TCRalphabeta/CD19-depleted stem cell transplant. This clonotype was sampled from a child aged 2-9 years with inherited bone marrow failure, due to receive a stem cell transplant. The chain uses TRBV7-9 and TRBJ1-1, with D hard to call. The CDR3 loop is CASSFTADTEAFF. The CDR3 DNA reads TGTGCCAGCAGCTTCACGGCAGACACTGAAGCTTTCTTT.